The present entry profiles one TCR beta chain with its context. Antigen specificity is unknown. A read error may produce the germline difference seen at one junction end. The CDR3 is 13 residues long. Germline V lookup: CDR1 SSHAT, CDR2 FNYEAQ (reference sequence). Clones were read by immunoSEQ multiplex PCR, and TCRdb kept only the in-frame ones, dropping some. The sample has 60,000 to 75,000 clones, 80% to 90% seen once. The data derive from a study of graft-versus-host responses after intestinal transplantation. The wider study: Transplant types were multivisceral, liver-intestinal, or isolated intestinal. Tacrolimus plus steroids were given to all recipients for two to three years, preceded by anti-thymocyte globulin induction.

This TCR was recovered from a human donor who received an intestinal transplant. The gene calls are TRBV7-7 and TRBJ2-1; TRBD2 matches at 10 bases. Sequences were derived from unstimulated CD8+ T cells sorted from spleen or lymph node cells, sampled before intestinal transplant. The CDR3, as DNA: TGTGCTAGCAGCCCCGGGACTAGCGATGAGCAGTTCTTC. It is translated as CASSPGTSDEQFF.